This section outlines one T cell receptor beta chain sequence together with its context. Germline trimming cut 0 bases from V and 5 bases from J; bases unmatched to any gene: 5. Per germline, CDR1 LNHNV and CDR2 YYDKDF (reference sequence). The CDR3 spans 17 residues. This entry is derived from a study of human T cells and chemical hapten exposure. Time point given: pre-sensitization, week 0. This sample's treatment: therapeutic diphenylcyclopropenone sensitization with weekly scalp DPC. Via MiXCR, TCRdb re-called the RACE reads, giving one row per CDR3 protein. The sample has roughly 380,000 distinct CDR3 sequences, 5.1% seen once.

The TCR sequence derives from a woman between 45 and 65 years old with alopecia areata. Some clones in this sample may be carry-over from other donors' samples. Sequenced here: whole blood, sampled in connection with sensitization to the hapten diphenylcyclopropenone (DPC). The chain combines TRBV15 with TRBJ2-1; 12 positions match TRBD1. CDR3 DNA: TGTGCCACCAGCAGAGATCCGGGACAGGGGGCCGACAATGAGCAGTTCTTC. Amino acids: CATSRDPGQGADNEQFF.